This T cell receptor (beta chain) was sequenced during a study of T cells after yellow fever vaccination. Findings and limits, study-wide: Though weaker, the secondary response peaked faster, on day 5 versus 15.

Looked up from germline, CDR1 is MNHEY and CDR2 is SVGAGI. Trimming took 2 bases from V and 0 from J, leaving 2 bases between them. CDR3 length: 13 residues. TCRdb re-derived calls from the 5' RACE reads in MiXCR, one entry per CDR3 protein. The table includes approximately 580,000 distinct CDR3 sequences, around 17% detected once. This clonotype came up many times. Its target is not known. The TCR comes from a man aged 18 to 30 who received the YFV17D yellow fever vaccine. This chain links TRBV6-5 with TRBJ2-4, with no clear D. The material was PBMCs, obtained 4 to 6 days after the first yellow fever vaccination. The chain's CDR3 is CASSYRAKNIQYF. CDR3 nucleotide sequence: TGTGCCAGCAGTTACAGAGCCAAAAACATTCAGTACTTC.